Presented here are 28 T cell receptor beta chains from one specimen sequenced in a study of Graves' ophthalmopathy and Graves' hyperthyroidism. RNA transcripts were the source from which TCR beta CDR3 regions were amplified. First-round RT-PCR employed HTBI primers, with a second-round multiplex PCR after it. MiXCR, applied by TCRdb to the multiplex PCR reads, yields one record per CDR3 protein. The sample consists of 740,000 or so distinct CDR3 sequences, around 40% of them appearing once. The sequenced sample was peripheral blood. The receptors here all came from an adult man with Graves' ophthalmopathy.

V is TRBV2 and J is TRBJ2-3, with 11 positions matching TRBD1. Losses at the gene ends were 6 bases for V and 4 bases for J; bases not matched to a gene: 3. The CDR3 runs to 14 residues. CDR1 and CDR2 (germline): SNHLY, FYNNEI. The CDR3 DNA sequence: TGTGCCAGCAGGGGGACAGGGGGTTCAGATACGCAGTATTTT. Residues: CASRGTGGSDTQYF.

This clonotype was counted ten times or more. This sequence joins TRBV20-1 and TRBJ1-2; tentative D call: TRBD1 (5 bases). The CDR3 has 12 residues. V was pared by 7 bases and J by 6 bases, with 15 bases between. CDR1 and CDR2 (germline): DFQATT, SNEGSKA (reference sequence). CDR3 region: CSGARSGHGYTF. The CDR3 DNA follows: TGCAGTGGGGCTAGATCGGGACATGGCTACACCTTC.

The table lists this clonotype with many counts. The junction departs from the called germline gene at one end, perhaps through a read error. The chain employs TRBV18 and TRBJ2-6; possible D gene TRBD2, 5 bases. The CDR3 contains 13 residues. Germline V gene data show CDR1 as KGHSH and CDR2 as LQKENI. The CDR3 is CASSPYGDNVLTF. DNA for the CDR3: TGTGCCAGCTCACCATACGGGGACAACGTCCTGACTTTC.

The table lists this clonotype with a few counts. CDR3 protein: CASSLNRQPQHF. CDR3 nucleotides: TGTGCCAGCAGCTTAAACAGGCAGCCCCAGCATTTT. The chain recombines TRBV7-2 with TRBJ1-5, with a tentative D call TRBD1 (5 bases). V lost 2 bases, J lost 7 bases, and 6 bases lay in between. The CDR3 is 12 amino acids. CDR1 is SGHTA, CDR2 FQGNSA, per germline.

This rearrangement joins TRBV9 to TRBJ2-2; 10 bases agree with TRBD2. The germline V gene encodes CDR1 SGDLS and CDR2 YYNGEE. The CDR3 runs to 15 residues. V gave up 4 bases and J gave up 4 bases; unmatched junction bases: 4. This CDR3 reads CASSQAGGSTGELFF. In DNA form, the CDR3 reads TGTGCCAGCAGCCAAGCGGGAGGGAGCACCGGGGAGCTGTTTTTT.

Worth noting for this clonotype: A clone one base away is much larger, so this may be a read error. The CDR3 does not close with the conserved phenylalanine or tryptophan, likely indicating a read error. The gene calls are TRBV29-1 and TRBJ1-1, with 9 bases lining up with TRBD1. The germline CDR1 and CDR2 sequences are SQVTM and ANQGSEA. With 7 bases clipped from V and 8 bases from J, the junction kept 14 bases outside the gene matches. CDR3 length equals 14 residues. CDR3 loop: CSASGTGNLLEAFL. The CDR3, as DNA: TGCAGCGCATCCGGGACAGGGAACTTATTAGAAGCTTTCCTT.

DNA of the CDR3: TGTGCCAGCAGCTTAGGACTAGCGGGACAGGTAGAGACCCAGTACTTC. Encoded protein: CASSLGLAGQVETQYF. The chain joins TRBV7-2 to TRBJ2-5; 11 bases are shared with TRBD2. Looked up from germline, CDR1 is SGHTA and CDR2 is FQGNSA. The CDR3 covers 16 residues. V lost 1 base to trimming and J lost 4 bases; unmatched junction nucleotides: 5.

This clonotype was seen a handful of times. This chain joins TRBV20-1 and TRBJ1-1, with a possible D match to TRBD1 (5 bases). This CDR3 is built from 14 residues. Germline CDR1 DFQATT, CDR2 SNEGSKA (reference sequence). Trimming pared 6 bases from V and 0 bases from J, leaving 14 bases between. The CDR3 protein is CSARGDGMNTEAFF. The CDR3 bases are TGCAGTGCAAGGGGAGACGGAATGAACACTGAAGCTTTCTTT.

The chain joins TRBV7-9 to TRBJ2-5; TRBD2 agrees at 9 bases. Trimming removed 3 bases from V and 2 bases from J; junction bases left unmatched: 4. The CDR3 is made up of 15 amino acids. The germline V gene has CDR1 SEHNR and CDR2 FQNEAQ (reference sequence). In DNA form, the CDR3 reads TGTGCCAGCAGCTTCCTTAGCGGGAGACAAGAGACCCAGTACTTC. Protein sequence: CASSFLSGRQETQYF.

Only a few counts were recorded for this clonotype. In DNA form, the CDR3 reads TGCAGTGCTAGAGGGGGGACGGGACAGGGGAAAAATTCACCCCTCCACTTT. Amino acid sequence: CSARGGTGQGKNSPLHF. The V and J genes are TRBV20-1 and TRBJ1-6; 10 positions agree with TRBD1. The CDR3 runs to 17 residues. Germline loops: CDR1 DFQATT, CDR2 SNEGSKA (reference sequence). V shed 1 base, J shed 7 bases, and the junction held 10 bases outside the gene matches.

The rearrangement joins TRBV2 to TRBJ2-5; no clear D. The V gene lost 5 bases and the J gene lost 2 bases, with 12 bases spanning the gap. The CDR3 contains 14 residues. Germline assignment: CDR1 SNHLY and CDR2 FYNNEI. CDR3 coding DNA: TGTGCCAGCAGTTACTCGATCAGTCAAGAGACCCAGTACTTC. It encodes CASSYSISQETQYF.

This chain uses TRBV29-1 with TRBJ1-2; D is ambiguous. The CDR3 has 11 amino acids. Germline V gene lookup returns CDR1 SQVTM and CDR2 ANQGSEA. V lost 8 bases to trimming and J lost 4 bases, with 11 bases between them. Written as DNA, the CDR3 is TGCAGCTCAATAGGACCCTATGGCTACACCTTC. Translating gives CSSIGPYGYTF. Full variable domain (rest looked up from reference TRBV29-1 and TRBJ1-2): SAVISQKPSRDICQRGTSLTIQCQVDSQVTMMFWYRQQPGQSLTLIATANQGSEATYESGFVIDKFPISRPNLTFSTLTVSNMSPEDSSIYLCSSIGPYGYTFGSGTRLTVV.

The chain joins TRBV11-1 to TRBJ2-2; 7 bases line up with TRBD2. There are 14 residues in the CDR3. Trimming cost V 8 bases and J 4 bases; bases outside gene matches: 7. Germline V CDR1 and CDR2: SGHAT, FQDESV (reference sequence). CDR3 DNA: TGTGCCAGCGGTCGAGCGGGACGCACCGGGGAGCTGTTTTTT. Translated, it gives CASGRAGRTGELFF.

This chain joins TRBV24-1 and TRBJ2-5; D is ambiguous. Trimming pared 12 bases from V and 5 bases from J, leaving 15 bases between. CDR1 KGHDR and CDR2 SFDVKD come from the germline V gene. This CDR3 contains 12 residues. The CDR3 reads CACGEATETQYF. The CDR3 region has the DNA TGTGCCTGCGGTGAGGCGACGGAGACCCAGTACTTC.

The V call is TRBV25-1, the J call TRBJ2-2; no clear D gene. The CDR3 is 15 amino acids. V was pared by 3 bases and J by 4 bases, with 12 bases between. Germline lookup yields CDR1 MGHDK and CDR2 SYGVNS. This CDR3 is CASSDLDGSTGELFF. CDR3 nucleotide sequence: TGTGCCAGCAGTGATTTGGACGGCTCCACCGGGGAGCTGTTTTTT.

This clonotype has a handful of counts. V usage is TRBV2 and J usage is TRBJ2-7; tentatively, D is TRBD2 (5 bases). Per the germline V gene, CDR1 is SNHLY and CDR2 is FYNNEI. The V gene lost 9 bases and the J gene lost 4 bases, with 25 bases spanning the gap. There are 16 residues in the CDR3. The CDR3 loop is CASSRKRESEAYEQYF. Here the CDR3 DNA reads TGTGCCAGTTCGCGGAAGAGGGAATCAGAGGCTTACGAGCAGTACTTC.

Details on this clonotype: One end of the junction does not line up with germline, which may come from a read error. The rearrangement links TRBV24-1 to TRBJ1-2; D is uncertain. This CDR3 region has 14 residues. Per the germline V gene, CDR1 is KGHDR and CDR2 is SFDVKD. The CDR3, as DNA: TGTGCCAGCAGTTTATTGGCACCAGACCTTGGCTACACCTTC. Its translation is CASSLLAPDLGYTF.

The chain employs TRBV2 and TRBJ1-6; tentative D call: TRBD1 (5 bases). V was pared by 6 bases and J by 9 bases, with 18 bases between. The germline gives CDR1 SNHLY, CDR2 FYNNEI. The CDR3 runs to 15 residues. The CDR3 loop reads CASRTSGGGSSPLHF. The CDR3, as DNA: TGTGCCAGCAGGACTAGCGGGGGTGGGAGTTCACCCCTCCACTTT.

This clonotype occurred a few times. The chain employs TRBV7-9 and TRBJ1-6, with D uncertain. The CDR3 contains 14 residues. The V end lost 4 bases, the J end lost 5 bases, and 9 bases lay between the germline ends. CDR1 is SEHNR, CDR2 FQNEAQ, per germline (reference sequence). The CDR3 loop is CASSSAGDNSPLHF. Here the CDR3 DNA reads TGTGCCAGCAGCTCCGCAGGCGATAATTCACCCCTCCACTTT.

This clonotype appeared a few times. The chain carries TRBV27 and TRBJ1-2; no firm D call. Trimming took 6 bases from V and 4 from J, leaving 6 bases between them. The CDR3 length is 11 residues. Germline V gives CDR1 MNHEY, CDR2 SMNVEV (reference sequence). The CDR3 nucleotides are TGTGCCAGCAGGGACGGCTATGGCTACACCTTC. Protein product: CASRDGYGYTF.

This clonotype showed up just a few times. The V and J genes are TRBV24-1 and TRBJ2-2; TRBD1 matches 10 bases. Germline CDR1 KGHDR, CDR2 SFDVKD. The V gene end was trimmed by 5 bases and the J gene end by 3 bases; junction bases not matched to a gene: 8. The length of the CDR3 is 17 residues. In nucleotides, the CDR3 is TGTGCCACCAGTGTTCCGACAGGGGGCGCCGACACCGGGGAGCTGTTTTTT. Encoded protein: CATSVPTGGADTGELFF.

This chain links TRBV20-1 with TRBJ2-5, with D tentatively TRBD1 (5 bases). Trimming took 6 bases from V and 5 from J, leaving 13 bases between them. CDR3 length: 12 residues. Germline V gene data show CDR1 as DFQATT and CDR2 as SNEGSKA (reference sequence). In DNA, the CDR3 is TGCAGTGCCCAACCCAGGGCGGAGACCCAGTACTTC. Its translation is CSAQPRAETQYF.

The CDR3 DNA follows: TGTGCCAGCAGCCGGATAGCGGGGGCCCAAGAGACCCAGTACTTC. Translating gives CASSRIAGAQETQYF. V gene TRBV14 combines with J gene TRBJ2-5; the match to TRBD2 covers 9 bases. Looked up from germline, CDR1 is SGHDN and CDR2 is FVKESK. The CDR3 is made up of 15 amino acids. Trimming took 4 bases from V and 1 from J; bases not matched to a gene: 4.

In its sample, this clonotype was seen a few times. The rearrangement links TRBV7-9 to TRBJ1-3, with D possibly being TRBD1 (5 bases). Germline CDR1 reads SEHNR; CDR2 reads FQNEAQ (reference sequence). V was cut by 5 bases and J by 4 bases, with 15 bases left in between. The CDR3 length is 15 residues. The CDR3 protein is CASSQAGPKGNTIYF. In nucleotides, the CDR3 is TGTGCCAGCAGCCAAGCGGGACCGAAAGGAAACACCATATATTTT. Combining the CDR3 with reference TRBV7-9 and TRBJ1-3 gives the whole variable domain DTGVSQNPRHKITKRGQNVTFRCDPISEHNRLYWYRQTLGQGPEFLTYFQNEAQLEKSRLLSDRFSAERPKGSFSTLEIQRTEQGDSAMYLCASSQAGPKGNTIYFGEGSWLTVV.

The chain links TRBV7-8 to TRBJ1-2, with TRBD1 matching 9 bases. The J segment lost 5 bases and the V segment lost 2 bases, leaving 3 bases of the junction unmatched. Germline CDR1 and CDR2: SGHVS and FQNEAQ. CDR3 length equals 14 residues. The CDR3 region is CASSLNRGQYGYTF. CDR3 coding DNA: TGTGCCAGCAGCTTAAACAGGGGGCAATATGGCTACACCTTC.

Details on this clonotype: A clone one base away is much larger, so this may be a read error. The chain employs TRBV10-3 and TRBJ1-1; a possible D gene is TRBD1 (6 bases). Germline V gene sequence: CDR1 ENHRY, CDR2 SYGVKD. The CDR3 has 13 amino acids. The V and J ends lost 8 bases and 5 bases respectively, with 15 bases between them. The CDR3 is CAIGSRQVTEAFF. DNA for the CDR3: TGTGCCATCGGTTCCAGACAGGTTACTGAAGCTTTCTTT.

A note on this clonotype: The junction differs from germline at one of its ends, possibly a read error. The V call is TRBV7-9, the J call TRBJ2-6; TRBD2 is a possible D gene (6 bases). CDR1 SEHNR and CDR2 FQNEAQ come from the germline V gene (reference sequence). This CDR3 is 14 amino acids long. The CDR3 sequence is CASSLAEGMNTEAF. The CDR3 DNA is TGTGCCAGCAGCTTAGCGGAGGGGATGAACACTGAAGCTTTC. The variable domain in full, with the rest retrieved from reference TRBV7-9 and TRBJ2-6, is DTGVSQNPRHKITKRGQNVTFRCDPISEHNRLYWYRQTLGQGPEFLTYFQNEAQLEKSRLLSDRFSAERPKGSFSTLEIQRTEQGDSAMYLCASSLAEGMNTEAFGAGSRLTVL.

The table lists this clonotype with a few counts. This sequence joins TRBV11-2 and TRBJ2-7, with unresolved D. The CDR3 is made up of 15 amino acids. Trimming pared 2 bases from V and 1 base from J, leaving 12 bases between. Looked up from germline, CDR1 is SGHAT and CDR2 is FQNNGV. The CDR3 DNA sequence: TGTGCCAGCAGCTTAAAGCGTCCGAGTTCCTACGAGCAGTACTTC. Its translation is CASSLKRPSSYEQYF.